This paragraph reports one T cell receptor (beta chain). Germline and junction disagree at one end, which may indicate a read error. This entry is derived from a study of CD8 T cells in Susac syndrome. After extraction with the RNeasy kit, roughly 0.5 to 1 ug of the RNA was reverse transcribed using random hexamers. It was immunoSEQ multiplex PCR that amplified TCR beta CDR3 across 54 Vbeta and 13 Jbeta. TCRdb re-called the immunoSEQ multiplex PCR reads through MiXCR, storing one row per CDR3 protein. This table has 400,000 or so distinct CDR3 sequences, around 83% appearing once. In the multiple sclerosis control group, patients were treatment-naive and had stable or active relapsing-remitting disease. The CDR3 has 15 residues. CDR1 ENHRY and CDR2 SYGVKD come from the germline V gene.

The origin of this receptor is a human donor with multiple sclerosis. What was sequenced was CD8+ T cells from PBMCs. The V gene is TRBV10-3, the J gene TRBJ2-7; D might be TRBD2 (6 bases). The CDR3 loop is CAISGGGMKSYGQYF. The CDR3 DNA sequence: TGTGCCATCAGTGGGGGCGGGATGAAGTCCTACGGGCAGTACTTC.